This T cell receptor beta chain was captured by sequencing in a study of blood T cell repertoires in COVID-19. How the authors handled the data: It was from reference gene primer amplification that nucleated cell counts were estimated. Produced via immunoSEQ multiplex PCR; TCRdb's table is partial and in-frame only. The V and J calls and clone size are taken from that table; D and trimming were inferred from the DNA. This table holds 100,000 to 120,000 clones, under 90% found once. Germline CDR1 reads MNHEY; CDR2 reads SVGAGI. The V gene end was trimmed by 5 bases and the J gene end by 2 bases; junction bases not matched to a gene: 6. This CDR3 comprises 14 residues.

The chain has TRBV6-5 and TRBJ2-7, with TRBD1 identical over 7 bases. Specimen: peripheral blood. The source of this sequence is a man older than 75 with acute or convalescent COVID-19. CDR3 amino acids: CASSRQGVTYEQYF. CDR3 nucleotides: TGTGCCAGCAGTCGACAGGGAGTCACCTACGAGCAGTACTTC.